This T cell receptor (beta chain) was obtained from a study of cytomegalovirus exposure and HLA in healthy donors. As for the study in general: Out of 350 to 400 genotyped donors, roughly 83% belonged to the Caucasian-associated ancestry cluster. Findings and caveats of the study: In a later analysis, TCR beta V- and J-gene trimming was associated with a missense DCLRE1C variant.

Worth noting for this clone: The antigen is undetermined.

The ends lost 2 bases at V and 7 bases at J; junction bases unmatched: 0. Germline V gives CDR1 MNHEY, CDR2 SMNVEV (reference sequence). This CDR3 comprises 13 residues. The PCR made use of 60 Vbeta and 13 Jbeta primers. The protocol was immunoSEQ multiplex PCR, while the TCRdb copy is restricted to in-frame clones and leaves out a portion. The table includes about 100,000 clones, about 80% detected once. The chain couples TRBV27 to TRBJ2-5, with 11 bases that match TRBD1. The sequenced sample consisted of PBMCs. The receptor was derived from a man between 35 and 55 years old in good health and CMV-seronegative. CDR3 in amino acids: CASSLGTGGTQYF. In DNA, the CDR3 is TGTGCCAGCAGTTTAGGGACAGGGGGGACCCAGTACTTC.